Below are 2 T cell receptor beta chains sequenced from a single sample in a study of T cell responses to AZD1222 COVID-19 vaccine (dated by TCRdb to the early 2020s). The intended sense of this specimen's time point label: baseline before first vaccination. The protocol used for the library was the immunoSEQ multiplex PCR assay. Imported from immuneACCESS, the table was reduced by TCRdb to in-frame sequences with V and J called. These copies leave out some clones; in studies compared against another copy, an unresolved V gene accounts for under half, and the cause of the remainder is not known. The sample table records 100,000 to 150,000 clones; 65% to 90% of these occur just once. Approximately 20% of the sample is taken by the ten largest. The specimen comprised peripheral blood, sampled on day 0 of AZD1222 vaccination. The origin of the receptors is an adult in good health.

The CDR3 loop reads CAATTKLKDEQFF. CDR3 nucleotide sequence: TGTGCCGCCACGACGAAATTAAAAGATGAGCAGTTCTTC. The chain joins TRBV5-4 to TRBJ2-1; D is unclear. The CDR3 has 13 amino acids. Germline V gene data show CDR1 as SGHNT and CDR2 as YYREEE (reference sequence). Trimming pared 10 bases from V and 8 bases from J, leaving 19 bases between. Full variable domain (outside the CDR3, taken from reference TRBV5-4 and TRBJ2-1): ETGVTQSPTHLIKTRGQQVTLRCSSQSGHNTVSWYQQALGQGPQFIFQYYREEENGRGNFPPRFSGLQFPNYSSELNVNALELDDSALYLCAATTKLKDEQFFGPGTRLTVL.

The chain links TRBV27 to TRBJ1-2; 10 nucleotides line up with TRBD1. With 6 bases clipped from V and 2 bases from J, the junction kept 3 bases outside the gene matches. This CDR3 has 14 residues. CDR1 and CDR2 (germline): MNHEY, SMNVEV (reference sequence). As DNA, the CDR3 is TGTGCCAGCAGCCAGGGACAGGGGAACTATGGCTACACCTTC. As protein: CASSQGQGNYGYTF.